This TCR beta chain was sequenced during a study of blood T cell repertoires in COVID-19. The wider study: Researchers got acute and convalescent COVID-19 samples from the United States, Italy and Spain.

In the study's own analysis: From reference gene primer amplification, estimates of nucleated cell counts were derived. Repertoires were generated with immunoSEQ multiplex PCR, while TCRdb's copy carries only in-frame clones and drops some. That table supplies the V and J calls and clone size; D and trimming were determined from the DNA. The data contain around 160,000 clones, approximately 83% of them seen just once; the ten biggest clones take up around 13%. V lost 4 bases and J lost 1, with 14 bases in between. The CDR3 covers 16 residues. In germline, CDR1 is MGHRA, CDR2 YSYEKL. This sequence joins TRBV4-1 and TRBJ2-1, with D possibly matching TRBD2 (6 bases). What was sequenced was PBMCs or T cells enriched from blood (not recorded which). This receptor was identified in a woman in her sixties or seventies who had recovered from COVID-19. The CDR3 bases are TGCGCCAGCAGCCCGCCGAGCGGGTATTCCTACAATGAGCAGTTCTTC. Residues: CASSPPSGYSYNEQFF.